These T cell receptor beta chains were read from a single sample in a study of early T cells in non-severe SARS-CoV-2 infection. TCRdb used MiXCR to reprocess the 5' RACE reads, holding one entry per CDR3 protein. The repertoire holds roughly 76,000 distinct CDR3 sequences, over 9% seen once, with about 4% in the top ten. What was sequenced was whole blood. These receptors were obtained from an adult who was a healthcare worker with PCR-confirmed SARS-CoV-2 infection or an uninfected control (not recorded which). Each CDR3 is given with its conserved first and last residue. A D gene is named only where the DNA matches it firmly. The size of a clone is reported for some rows only, either as once, few or many, or as a class for expanded clones.

TRBJ2-1 | - | TRBD2 | TRBV29-1 | TGCAGCGTCGAAGGGGGCCATAGCGGGAGGGCCCTCATCAATGAGCAGTTCTTC | CSVEGGHSGRALINEQFF
TRBJ2-1 | many | TRBD2 | TRBV19 | TGTGCCAGTAGTATAGATCCCCGTCTAGCGGGAGGGTCTGGGGTCGACAATGAGCAGTTCTTC | CASSIDPRLAGGSGVDNEQFF
TRBJ1-2 | - | TRBD1 | TRBV29-1 | TGCAGCGTTGGCGGACAGGGGGCAAAAGGCTACACCTTC | CSVGGQGAKGYTF
TRBJ2-3 | - | - | TRBV7-2 | TGTGCCAGCAGCCTTAGTCCAGGGGAGGATACGCAGTATTTT | CASSLSPGEDTQYF
TRBJ2-6 | - | - | TRBV29-1 | TGCAGCGTGATAAAGAACGGAGGGGCCAACGTCCTGACTTTC | CSVIKNGGANVLTF
TRBJ2-7 | many | - | TRBV5-4 | TGTGCCAGCAGCTTTGGCGCGGGCGGGCGGGGCGAGCAGTACTTC | CASSFGAGGRGEQYF
TRBJ1-2 | many | - | TRBV2 | TGTGCCAGCAGAGCGGACAGAGCGAACTATGGCTACACCTTC | CASRADRANYGYTF
TRBJ2-1 | few | - | TRBV7-2 | TGTGCCAGCAGCCGGACAGCCTACAATGAGCAGTTCTTC | CASSRTAYNEQFF
TRBJ2-7 | many | - | TRBV7-2 | TGTGCCAGCAGCTCCAACCGGGACGCCCGCGAGCAGTACTTC | CASSSNRDAREQYF
TRBJ1-4 | - | - | TRBV5-1 | TGCGCCAGCAGCTCCCAAGGGGCCGAGGTAGAAAAACTGTTTTTT | CASSSQGAEVEKLFF
TRBJ2-7 | many | TRBD2 | TRBV10-3 | TGTGCCATCAGTGTCGCCGGGACTAGCGGGAGAGGATCAGAGCAGTACTTC | CAISVAGTSGRGSEQYF
TRBJ2-2 | many | - | TRBV7-9 | TGTGCCAGCAGCTTGTGGCAGATAAACACCGGGGAGCTGTTTTTT | CASSLWQINTGELFF
TRBJ2-7 | few | - | TRBV4-1 | TGCGCCAGCAGCCGGAATACCGAGCAGTACTTC | CASSRNTEQYF
TRBJ2-6 | - | TRBD2 | TRBV3-1 | TGTGCCAGCAGCCAATATGGACGGGAGGAGGCCAACGTCCTGACTTTC | CASSQYGREEANVLTF
TRBJ2-7 | many | TRBD1 | TRBV19 | TGTGCCAGTAGGGGACAGAACTCCTACGAGCAGTACTTC | CASRGQNSYEQYF
TRBJ2-7 | few | - | TRBV5-4 | TGTGCCAGCAGCTTGCCGAGTAACCACGAGCAGTACTTC | CASSLPSNHEQYF
TRBJ1-1 | - | - | TRBV10-1 | TGCGCCAGCAGTGAGGAGGGGGAGGCTGAAGCTTTCTTT | CASSEEGEAEAFF
TRBJ1-4 | many | - | TRBV7-2 | TGTGCCAGCAGCTTAGACCTGGGCTCCCGCCCAGCTAATGAAAAACTGTTTTTT | CASSLDLGSRPANEKLFF
TRBJ2-5 | - | - | TRBV5-1 | TGCGCCAGCAGTGTCGGAGGGGAAGAGACCCAGTACTTC | CASSVGGEETQYF
TRBJ2-5 | - | TRBD2 | TRBV28 | TGTGCCAGCAGTTTAGGGATCAGCGGGAGCCAAGAGACCCAGTACTTC | CASSLGISGSQETQYF
TRBJ2-7 | few | TRBD2 | TRBV5-6 | TGTGCCAGCAGCCCCCGGCGTAGTAGCGGGACGATAACCTACGAGCAGTACTTC | CASSPRRSSGTITYEQYF
TRBJ2-3 | few | TRBD2 | TRBV9 | TGTGCCAGCAGCCCCCGACTAGCGGGAGCGACGGATACGCAGTATTTT | CASSPRLAGATDTQYF
TRBJ2-1 | many | - | TRBV12-2 | TGTGCAAGTCGCTTAGAATGGTATCTAACTAGCGGGAGATATTGGGCCTACAATGAGCAGTTCTTC | CASRLEWYLTSGRYWAYNEQFF
TRBJ2-2 | - | - | TRBV5-1 | TGCGCCAGCAGCCGGACAGATTTCACCGGGGAGCTGTTTTTT | CASSRTDFTGELFF
TRBJ2-7 | few | TRBD1 | TRBV27 | TGTGCCAGCAGTTTCCTCACAGGGGGCCTCTCCCCGTACTTC | CASSFLTGGLSPYF
TRBJ2-1 | - | - | TRBV15 | TGTGCCACCAGCAGAGGAGGACGCAATGAGCAGTTCTTC | CATSRGGRNEQFF
TRBJ1-6 | many | - | TRBV7-2 | TGTGCCAGCAGCTCTGGAGGGGGGTACGGCTCACCCCTCCACTTT | CASSSGGGYGSPLHF
TRBJ2-5 | - | - | TRBV9 | TGTGCCAGCAGCCCCCACCAGGATAGTGGGGGCCAGTACTTC | CASSPHQDSGGQYF
TRBJ2-1 | - | TRBD2 | TRBV29-1 | TGCAGCGCGACGACTAGCGGGAAGTACAATGAGCAGTTCTTC | CSATTSGKYNEQFF
TRBJ2-7 | - | TRBD1 | TRBV29-1 | TGCAGCGCCGCACCAGGGGGTGACTACGAGCAGTACTTC | CSAAPGGDYEQYF
TRBJ2-1 | many | - | TRBV11-3 | TGTGCCAGCAGCTATAGAGGATTCGGGGATGAGCAGTTCTTC | CASSYRGFGDEQFF
TRBJ2-6 | few | TRBD1 | TRBV3-1 | TGTGCCAGCAGCCAAGACAGGGGGATGGGTGGGGCCAACGTCCTGACTTTC | CASSQDRGMGGANVLTF
TRBJ1-1 | once | - | TRBV11-2 | TGTGCCAGCAGCTTAAGAGACGTTTTGAACACTGAAGCTTTCTTT | CASSLRDVLNTEAFF
TRBJ1-2 | few | - | TRBV19 | TGTGCCAGTAGTCCTCGTGGTAACCATGGCTACACCTTC | CASSPRGNHGYTF
TRBJ2-7 | few | - | TRBV6-5 | TGTGCCAGCAGTTACGGGGTGGATTCATCCTACGAGCAGTACTTC | CASSYGVDSSYEQYF
TRBJ2-3 | many | TRBD2 | TRBV9 | TGTGCCAGCAGCGTAGCTAGCGGGAGTCCAGATACGCAGTATTTT | CASSVASGSPDTQYF
TRBJ2-1 | - | - | TRBV12-3/TRBV12-4 | TGTGCCAGCAGTTTATCAGGGTACCTCAGTGAGCAGTTCTTC | CASSLSGYLSEQFF
TRBJ2-7 | many | TRBD1 | TRBV7-9 | TGTGCCAGCAGCCCAGGACAGGTGACCCAATCCTACGAGCAGTACTTC | CASSPGQVTQSYEQYF
TRBJ1-6 | few | TRBD1 | TRBV6-5 | TGTGCCAGCAGCGCCGGACAGGGGCATTCACCCCTCCACTTT | CASSAGQGHSPLHF
TRBJ2-2 | - | TRBD2 | TRBV7-3 | TGTGCCAGCAGCTCCACTAGCGGGATGGGCACCGGGGAGCTGTTTTTT | CASSSTSGMGTGELFF
TRBJ1-2 | many | - | TRBV5-6 | TGTGCCAGCAGCTTGGTTCAGGGAGGCTACACCTTC | CASSLVQGGYTF
TRBJ1-1 | many | - | TRBV6-1 | TGTGCCAGCAGTGAAAACCACAGGAGGGGCTATGGTGAAGCTTTCTTT | CASSENHRRGYGEAFF
TRBJ1-1 | few | TRBD1 | TRBV3-1 | TGTGCCAGCAGTTTGACCCACAGGGGGAACACTGAAGCTTTCTTT | CASSLTHRGNTEAFF
TRBJ2-6 | - | - | TRBV9 | TGTGCCAGCAGCCCACAACCTGGGGGTTCGGCCAACGTCCTGACTTTC | CASSPQPGGSANVLTF
TRBJ1-2 | few | TRBD1 | TRBV27 | TGTGCCAGCAGTTTATCCGGGACAGATGGCTACACCTTC | CASSLSGTDGYTF
TRBJ2-7 | many | TRBD1 | TRBV19 | TGTGCCAGTGCCCCTGGACAGGGGGCTTCCTACGAGCAGTACTTC | CASAPGQGASYEQYF
TRBJ1-2 | - | - | TRBV3-1 | TGTGCCAGCAGCCCGAGGGGCCCCTATGGCTACACCTTC | CASSPRGPYGYTF
TRBJ1-2 | many | - | TRBV29-1 | TGCAGCGTTGAAGATAATGGCTACACCTTC | CSVEDNGYTF
TRBJ1-2 | few | - | TRBV29-1 | TGCAGCGTTGAGCCTAACTATGGCTACACCTTC | CSVEPNYGYTF
TRBJ2-3 | - | TRBD2 | TRBV6-5 | TGTGCCAGCAACCCTATGGGACTAGCCACAGATACGCAGTATTTT | CASNPMGLATDTQYF